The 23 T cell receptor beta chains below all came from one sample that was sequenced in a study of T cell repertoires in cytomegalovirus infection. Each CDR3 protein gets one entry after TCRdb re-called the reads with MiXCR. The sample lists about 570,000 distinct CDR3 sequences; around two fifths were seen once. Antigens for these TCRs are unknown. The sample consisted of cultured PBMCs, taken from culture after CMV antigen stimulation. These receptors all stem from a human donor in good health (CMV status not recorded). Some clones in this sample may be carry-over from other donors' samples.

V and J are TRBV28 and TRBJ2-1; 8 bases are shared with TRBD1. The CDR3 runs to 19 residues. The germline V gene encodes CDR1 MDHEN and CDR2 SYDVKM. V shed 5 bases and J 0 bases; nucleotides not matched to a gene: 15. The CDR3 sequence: CASSATGGWPLSSYNEQFF. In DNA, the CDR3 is TGTGCCAGCAGTGCCACAGGGGGGTGGCCTCTTAGCTCCTACAATGAGCAGTTCTTC.

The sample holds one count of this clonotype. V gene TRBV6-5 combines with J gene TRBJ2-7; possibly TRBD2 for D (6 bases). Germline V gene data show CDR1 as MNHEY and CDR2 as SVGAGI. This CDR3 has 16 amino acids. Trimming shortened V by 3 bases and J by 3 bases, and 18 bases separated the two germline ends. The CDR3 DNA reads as TGTGCCAGCAGTTATAGACTGAGCGGAGGGAGCTACGAGCAGTACTTC. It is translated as CASSYRLSGGSYEQYF.

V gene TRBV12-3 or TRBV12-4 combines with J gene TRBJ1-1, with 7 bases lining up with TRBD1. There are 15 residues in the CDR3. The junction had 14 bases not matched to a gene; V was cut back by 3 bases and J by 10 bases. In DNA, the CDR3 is TGTGCCAGCAGTTTTGGGACAGCAATCGGCAAATCAGCTTTCTTT. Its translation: CASSFGTAIGKSAFF.

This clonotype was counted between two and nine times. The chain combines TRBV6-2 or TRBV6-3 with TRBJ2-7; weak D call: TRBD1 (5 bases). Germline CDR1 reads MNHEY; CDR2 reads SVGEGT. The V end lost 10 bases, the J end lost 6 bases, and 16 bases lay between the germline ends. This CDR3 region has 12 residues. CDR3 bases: TGTGCCACCAGGGAACGGGCCTCCGAGCAGTACTTC. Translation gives CATRERASEQYF.

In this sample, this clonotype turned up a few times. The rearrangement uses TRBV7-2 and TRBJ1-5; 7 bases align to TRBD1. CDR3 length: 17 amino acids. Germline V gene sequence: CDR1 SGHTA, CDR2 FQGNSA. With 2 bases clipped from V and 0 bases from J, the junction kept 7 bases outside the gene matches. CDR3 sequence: CASSLTGTADSNQPQHF. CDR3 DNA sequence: TGTGCCAGCAGCTTAACGGGGACAGCCGATAGCAATCAGCCCCAGCATTTT.

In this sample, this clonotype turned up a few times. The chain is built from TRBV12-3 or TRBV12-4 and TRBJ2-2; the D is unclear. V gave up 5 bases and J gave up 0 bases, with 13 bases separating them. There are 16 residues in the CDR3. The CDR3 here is CASSLSRATNTGELFF. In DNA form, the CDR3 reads TGTGCCAGCAGTCTTTCCCGGGCGACGAACACCGGGGAGCTGTTTTTT.

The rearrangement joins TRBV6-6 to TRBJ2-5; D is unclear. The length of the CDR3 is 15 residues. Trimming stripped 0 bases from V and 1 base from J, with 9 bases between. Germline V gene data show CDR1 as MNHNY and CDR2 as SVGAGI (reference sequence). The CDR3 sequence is CASSYSSELQETQYF. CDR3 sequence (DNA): TGTGCCAGCAGTTACTCCTCCGAGCTCCAAGAGACCCAGTACTTC.

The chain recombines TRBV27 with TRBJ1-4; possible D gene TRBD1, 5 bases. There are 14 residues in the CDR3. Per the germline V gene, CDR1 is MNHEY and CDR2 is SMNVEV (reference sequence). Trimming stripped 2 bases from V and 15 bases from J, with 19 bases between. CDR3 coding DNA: TGTGCCAGCAGTTTACGCCGCCGCGGGGGAAGAGTGTTTTTT. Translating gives CASSLRRRGGRVFF.

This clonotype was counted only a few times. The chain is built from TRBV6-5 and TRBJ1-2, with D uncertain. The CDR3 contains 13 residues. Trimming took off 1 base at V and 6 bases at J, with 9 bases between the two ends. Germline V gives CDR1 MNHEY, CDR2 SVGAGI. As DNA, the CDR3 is TGTGCCAGCAGTTACTACGTGGGAGATGGCTACACCTTC. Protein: CASSYYVGDGYTF.

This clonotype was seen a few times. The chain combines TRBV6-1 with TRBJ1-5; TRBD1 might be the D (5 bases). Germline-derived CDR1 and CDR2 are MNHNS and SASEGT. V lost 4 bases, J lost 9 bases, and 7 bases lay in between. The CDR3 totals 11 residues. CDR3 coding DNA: TGTGCCAGCAGTGCGGGGCCGCCCCAGCATTTT. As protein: CASSAGPPQHF.

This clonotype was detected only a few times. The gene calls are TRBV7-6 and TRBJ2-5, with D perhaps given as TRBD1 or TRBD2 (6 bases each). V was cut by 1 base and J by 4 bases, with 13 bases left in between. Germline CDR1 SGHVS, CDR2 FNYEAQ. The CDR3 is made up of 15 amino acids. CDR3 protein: CASSLGTVGGETQYF. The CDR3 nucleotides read TGTGCCAGCAGCTTAGGGACAGTCGGGGGAGAGACCCAGTACTTC.

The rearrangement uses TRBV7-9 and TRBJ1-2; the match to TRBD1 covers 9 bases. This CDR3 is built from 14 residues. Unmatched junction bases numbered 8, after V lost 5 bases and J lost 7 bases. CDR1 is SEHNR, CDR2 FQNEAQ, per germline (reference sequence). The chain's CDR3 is CASSLQQGAFGYTF. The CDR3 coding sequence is TGTGCCAGCAGCCTTCAACAGGGGGCGTTTGGCTACACCTTC.

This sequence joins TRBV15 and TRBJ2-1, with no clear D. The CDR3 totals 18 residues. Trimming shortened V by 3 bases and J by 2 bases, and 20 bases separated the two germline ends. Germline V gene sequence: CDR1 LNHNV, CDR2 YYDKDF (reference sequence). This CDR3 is CATSRSLEDAITYNEQFF. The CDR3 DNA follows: TGTGCCACCAGCAGGTCCCTTGAAGACGCGATCACCTACAATGAGCAGTTCTTC. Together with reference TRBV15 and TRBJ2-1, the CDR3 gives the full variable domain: DAMVIQNPRYQVTQFGKPVTLSCSQTLNHNVMYWYQQKSSQAPKLLFHYYDKDFNNEADTPDNFQSRRPNTSFCFLDIRSPGLGDTAMYLCATSRSLEDAITYNEQFFGPGTRLTVL.

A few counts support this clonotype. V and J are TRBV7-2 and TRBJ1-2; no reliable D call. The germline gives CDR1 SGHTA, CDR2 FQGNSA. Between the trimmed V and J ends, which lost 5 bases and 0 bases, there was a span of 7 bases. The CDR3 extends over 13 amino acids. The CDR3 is CASSRPSNYGYTF. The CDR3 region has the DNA TGTGCCAGCAGCCGCCCTTCTAACTATGGCTACACCTTC. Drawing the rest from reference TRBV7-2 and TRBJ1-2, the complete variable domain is GAGVSQSPSNKVTEKGKDVELRCDPISGHTALYWYRQSLGQGLEFLIYFQGNSAPDKSGLPSDRFSAERTGGSVSTLTIQRTQQEDSAVYLCASSRPSNYGYTFGSGTRLTVV.

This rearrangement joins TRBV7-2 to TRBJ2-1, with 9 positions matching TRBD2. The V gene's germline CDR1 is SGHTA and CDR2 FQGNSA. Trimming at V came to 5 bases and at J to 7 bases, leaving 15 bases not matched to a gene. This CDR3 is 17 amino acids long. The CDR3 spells CASSPRGLAGSRNEQFF. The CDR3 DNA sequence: TGTGCCAGCAGCCCTAGGGGGCTAGCGGGGAGCCGGAATGAGCAGTTCTTC.

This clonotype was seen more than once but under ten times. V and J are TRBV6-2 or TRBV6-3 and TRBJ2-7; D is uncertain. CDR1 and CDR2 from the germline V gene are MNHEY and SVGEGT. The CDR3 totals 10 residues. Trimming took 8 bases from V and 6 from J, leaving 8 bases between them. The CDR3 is CASGNSEQYF. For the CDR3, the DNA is TGTGCCAGCGGCAACAGCGAGCAGTACTTC.

The CDR3 loop is CASSLAISAYNSPLHF. CDR3 bases: TGTGCCAGCAGCTTAGCGATTTCAGCCTATAATTCACCCCTCCACTTT. The chain is built from TRBV7-2 and TRBJ1-6; no clear D. The CDR3 is 16 residues long. V dropped 0 bases and J dropped 2 bases, with 8 bases sitting between them. Germline V gene data show CDR1 as SGHTA and CDR2 as FQGNSA.

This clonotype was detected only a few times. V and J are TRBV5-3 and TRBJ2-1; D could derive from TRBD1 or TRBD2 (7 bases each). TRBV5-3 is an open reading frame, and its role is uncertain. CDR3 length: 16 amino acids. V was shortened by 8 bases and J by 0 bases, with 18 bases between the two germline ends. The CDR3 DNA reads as TGTGCCAGCAGCCCCCAGGGGGACTACTCCTACAATGAGCAGTTCTTC. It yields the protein CASSPQGDYSYNEQFF.

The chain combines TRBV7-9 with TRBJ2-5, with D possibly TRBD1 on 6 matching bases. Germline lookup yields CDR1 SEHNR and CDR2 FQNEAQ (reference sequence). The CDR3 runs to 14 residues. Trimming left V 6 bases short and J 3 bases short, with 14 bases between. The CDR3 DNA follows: TGTGCCAGCAGTTCTCCGACAGGCGAAGAGACCCAGTACTTC. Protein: CASSSPTGEETQYF. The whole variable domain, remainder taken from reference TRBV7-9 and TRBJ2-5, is DTGVSQNPRHKITKRGQNVTFRCDPISEHNRLYWYRQTLGQGPEFLTYFQNEAQLEKSRLLSDRFSAERPKGSFSTLEIQRTEQGDSAMYLCASSSPTGEETQYFGPGTRLLVL.

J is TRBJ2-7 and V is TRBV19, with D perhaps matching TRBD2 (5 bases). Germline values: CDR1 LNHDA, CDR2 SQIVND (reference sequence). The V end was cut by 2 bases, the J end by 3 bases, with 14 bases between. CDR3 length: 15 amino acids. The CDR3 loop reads CASSIIAAGYYEQYF. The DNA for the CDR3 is TGTGCCAGTAGTATAATCGCGGCGGGCTACTACGAGCAGTACTTC.

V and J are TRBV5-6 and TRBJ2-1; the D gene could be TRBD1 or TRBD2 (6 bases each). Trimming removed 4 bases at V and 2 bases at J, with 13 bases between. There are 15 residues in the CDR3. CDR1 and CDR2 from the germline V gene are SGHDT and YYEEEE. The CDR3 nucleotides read TGTGCCAGCAGCCCCTGGGGGGCGGCCTACAATGAGCAGTTCTTC. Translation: CASSPWGAAYNEQFF.

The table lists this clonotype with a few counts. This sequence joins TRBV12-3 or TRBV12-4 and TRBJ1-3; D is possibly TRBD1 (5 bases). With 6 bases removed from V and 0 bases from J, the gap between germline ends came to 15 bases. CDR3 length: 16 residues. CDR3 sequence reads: CASRRRTPNSGNTIYF. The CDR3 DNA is TGTGCCAGCAGACGGCGGACACCGAACTCTGGAAACACCATATATTTT.

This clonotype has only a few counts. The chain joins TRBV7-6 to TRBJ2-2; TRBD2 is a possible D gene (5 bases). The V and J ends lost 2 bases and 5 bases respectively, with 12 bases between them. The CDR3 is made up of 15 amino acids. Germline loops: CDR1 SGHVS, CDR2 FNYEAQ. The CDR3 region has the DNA TGTGCCAGCAGCTTATTGAACGGGGAGACCGGGGAGCTGTTTTTT. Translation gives CASSLLNGETGELFF.